This T cell receptor beta chain was sequenced for a study of blood T cells in healthy people across ages. It was with a sample-barcoded 5' primer and a J-beta primer mix that a second PCR of roughly 7 to 11 cycles was run. Individual samples furnished no less than 2.5 million CDR3-containing paired-end reads apiece. TCRdb reanalysed the 5' RACE reads using MiXCR and keeps one entry per CDR3 protein. The sample lists over 1,300,000 distinct CDR3 sequences, around 59% occurring once. The CDR3 extends over 16 amino acids. CDR1 and CDR2 from the germline V gene are MNHNY and SVGAGI (reference sequence). Study-wide findings and caveats: Versus aged donors, long-lived donors had higher diversity and more naive CD4+ cells.

As to this clonotype: Antigen specificity is unknown.

The receptor was derived from a man aged 18 to 35 in good health. This chain connects TRBV6-6 to TRBJ2-4; D not resolved. The J call may be incorrect, as the DNA end agrees better with TRBJ2-7. Input material: blood. The CDR3 sequence: CASSYRPAHPSYEQYF. As DNA, the CDR3 is TGTGCCAGCAGTTACCGGCCAGCCCATCCGTCCTACGAGCAGTACTTC.